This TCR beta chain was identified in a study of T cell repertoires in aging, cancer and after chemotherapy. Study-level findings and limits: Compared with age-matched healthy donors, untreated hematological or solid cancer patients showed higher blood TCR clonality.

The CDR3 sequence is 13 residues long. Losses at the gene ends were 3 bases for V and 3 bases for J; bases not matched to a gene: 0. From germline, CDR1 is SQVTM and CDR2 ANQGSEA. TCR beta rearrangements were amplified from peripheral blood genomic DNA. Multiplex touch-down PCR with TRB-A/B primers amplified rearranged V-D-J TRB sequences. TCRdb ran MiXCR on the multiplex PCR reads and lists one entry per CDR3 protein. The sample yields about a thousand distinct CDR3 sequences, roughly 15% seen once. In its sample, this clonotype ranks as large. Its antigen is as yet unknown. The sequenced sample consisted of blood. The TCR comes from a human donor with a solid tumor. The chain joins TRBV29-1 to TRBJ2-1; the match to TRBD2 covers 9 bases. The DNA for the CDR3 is TGCAGCGTTGATAGCGGGGGCTACAATGAGCAGTTCTTC. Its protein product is CSVDSGGYNEQFF.